A single sample gave rise to the 6 T cell receptor beta chains below, sequenced in a study of shared clonotypes between healthy human individuals. The method was immunoSEQ multiplex PCR; TCRdb's version includes in-frame clones alone and lacks a portion of them. Of 1.6 million or so clones listed, roughly 98.5% are singletons. Sequencing was carried out using naive CD4+ T cells sorted from blood. Documented subset: CD45RA+ positively selected. The receptors derive from a man aged 25 to 40 in good health.

The chain recombines TRBV6-6 with TRBJ2-7; a possible D gene is TRBD2 (5 bases). The CDR3 is 14 residues long. V was trimmed by 8 bases and J by 4 bases, leaving 18 bases between them. The germline V gene encodes CDR1 MNHNY and CDR2 SVGAGI (reference sequence). CDR3 nucleotide sequence: TGTGCCAGCGCACCGCCTGGACTTCCTTACGAGCAGTACTTC. Translation: CASAPPGLPYEQYF.

The V and J genes are TRBV19 and TRBJ2-1; 15 positions agree with TRBD2. V lost 5 bases, J lost 9 bases, and 8 bases stayed unmatched. This CDR3 comprises 16 residues. Germline lookup yields CDR1 LNHDA and CDR2 SQIVND (reference sequence). The CDR3 is CASSPGLAGGLREQFF. The CDR3 DNA reads TGTGCCAGTAGTCCAGGACTAGCGGGAGGGTTACGTGAGCAGTTCTTC.

The CDR3 bases are TGCGCCAGCAGCCGGGGTGGGGACACTGAAGCTTTCTTT. It specifies CASSRGGDTEAFF. The chain is built from TRBV5-1 and TRBJ1-1; D is unresolved. The germline V and J ends were trimmed by 4 bases and 3 bases, with 10 bases remaining between them. Germline V CDR1 and CDR2: SGHRS, YFSETQ. This CDR3 is built from 13 residues.

The chain couples TRBV7-9 to TRBJ2-1, with 7 bases that match TRBD1. V gave up 1 base and J gave up 4 bases; unmatched junction bases: 4. Germline loops: CDR1 SEHNR, CDR2 FQNEAQ (reference sequence). The CDR3 extends over 15 amino acids. CDR3 nucleotides: TGTGCCAGCAGCTTAGTAGGACAGGTATACAATGAGCAGTTCTTC. Translating gives CASSLVGQVYNEQFF.

The chain uses TRBV2 and TRBJ2-7; 7 nucleotides agree with TRBD2. V was clipped by 1 base and J by 10 bases; unmatched bases: 16. The CDR3 is 16 amino acids. The germline gives CDR1 SNHLY, CDR2 FYNNEI. CDR3 sequence (DNA): TGTGCCAGCAGTGAAGGAGCTGGACGGCTAGCGGTTGGTCAGTACTTC. Its protein is CASSEGAGRLAVGQYF. The full variable domain, with the rest looked up from reference TRBV2 and TRBJ2-7, is EPEVTQTPSHQVTQMGQEVILRCVPISNHLYFYWYRQILGQKVEFLVSFYNNEISEKSEIFDDQFSVERPDGSNFTLKIRSTKLEDSAMYFCASSEGAGRLAVGQYFGPGTRLTVT.

V is TRBV28 and J is TRBJ1-5; 8 positions match TRBD1. Looked up from germline, CDR1 is MDHEN and CDR2 is SYDVKM. V lost 8 bases and J lost 0; bases outside the gene matches: 9. The CDR3 loop spans 16 amino acids. CDR3 amino acids: CASRTHDRGSNQPQHF. The CDR3, as DNA: TGTGCCAGCCGAACCCATGACAGGGGTAGCAATCAGCCCCAGCATTTT.